The subject of this entry is one TCR beta chain. The sample is drawn from a study of blood T cell repertoires in COVID-19. Patients at the Seattle site were enrolled during active infection and followed longitudinally. Deletions cut 10 bases from V and 2 bases from J, with 15 bases between. This CDR3 is 14 amino acids long. Germline CDR1 MDHEN, CDR2 SYDVKM. Per the original methods: The assay estimated nucleated cells by amplifying reference gene primers. The protocol was immunoSEQ multiplex PCR, while the TCRdb copy is restricted to in-frame clones and leaves out a portion. V, J and clone size are those of that table, while D and trimming were read from the DNA. The sample contains about 150,000 clones, 83% of which appear only once.

The chain employs TRBV28 and TRBJ1-3, with D tentatively TRBD1 (6 bases). The TCR sequence derives from a woman aged 55-70 years with COVID-19, enrolled during active disease. The sequenced material came from peripheral blood. The CDR3 protein is CATQQGLAGNTIYF. The CDR3 DNA is TGTGCCACCCAACAGGGCTTGGCTGGAAACACCATATATTTT.